These T cell receptor beta chains were read from a single sample in a study of vaccination effects on CD4 cells after COVID-19. Generated by immunoSEQ multiplex PCR, the TCRdb table keeps only in-frame clones and is missing some. The sample carries about 79,000 clones, approximately 74% recorded once. The antigens these receptors bind are not known. Sequencing used CD4+ T cells from PBMCs cultured with HCoV-229E spike peptides, obtained before COVID-19 vaccination. The receptors derive from a human donor who received a COVID-19 vaccine. The CDR3 runs from the conserved cysteine through the conserved F or W. The D gene is left open where the match is weak. The size of a clone is reported for some rows only, either as once, few or many, or as a class for expanded clones.

TRBV3-1/TRBV3-2,-,TRBJ2-6,-,TGTGCCAGCAGCCTAGGGACACCCGTCTCTGGGGCCAACGTCCTGACTTTC,CASSLGTPVSGANVLTF
TRBV6-5,-,TRBJ2-2,-,TGTGCCAGTCGTGGAGGGCTGACGAACACCGGGGAGCTGTTTTTT,CASRGGLTNTGELFF
TRBV5-6,-,TRBJ1-2,-,TGTGCCAGCAGCTTGGTTTCCGGACACTATGGCTACACCTTC,CASSLVSGHYGYTF
TRBV7-2,-,TRBJ2-3,-,TGTGCCATAGTGAAAGGACAGATAAGCACAGATACGCAGTATTTT,CAIVKGQISTDTQYF
TRBV5-1,-,TRBJ1-1,-,TGCGCCAGCAGCCCCTGGAGTAGGACGGTGAACACTGAAGCTTTCTTT,CASSPWSRTVNTEAFF
TRBV28,TRBD1,TRBJ1-4,-,TGTGCCAGCAGAAATCAGGGGGCAAACACTAATGAAAAACTGTTTTTT,CASRNQGANTNEKLFF
TRBV19,-,TRBJ1-1,-,TGTGCCAGTAGGTACTTTGCGGAGGGGAACACTGAAGCTTTCTTT,CASRYFAEGNTEAFF
TRBV19,-,TRBJ1-3,-,TGTGCCAGCCTTTGGCGGACCCTTACGAGAAACACCATATATTTT,CASLWRTLTRNTIYF
TRBV18,TRBD1,TRBJ2-1,-,TGTGCCAGCTCACCCCAACAGGGGGCCTTGAGCTCCTACAATGAGCAGTTCTTC,CASSPQQGALSSYNEQFF
TRBV7-2,-,TRBJ1-6,-,TGTGCCAGCAGCCCAGGGAACTCACCCCTCCACTTT,CASSPGNSPLHF
TRBV5-1,TRBD1,TRBJ2-1,once,TGCGCCAGCGGGACAGGAGCCTACAATGAGCAGTTCTTC,CASGTGAYNEQFF
TRBV9,-,TRBJ2-5,once,TGTGCCAGCAGCCCCCTTTTCGGGGTCCAAGAGACCCAGTACTTC,CASSPLFGVQETQYF
TRBV28,-,TRBJ2-1,-,TGTGCCAGCACCCCCGCCTACAATGAGCAGTTCTTC,CASTPAYNEQFF
TRBV7-3,-,TRBJ2-3,-,TGTGCCAGCAGCTCAACGGGTCGGGGAACAGATACGCAGTATTTT,CASSSTGRGTDTQYF
TRBV11-2,-,TRBJ1-3,-,TGTGCCAGCAGCTTAGTCGTAGGCAGCTCTGGAAACACCATATATTTT,CASSLVVGSSGNTIYF
TRBV24-1,TRBD2,TRBJ2-1,-,TGTGCCACCAGTGACCGCGGGGGGGCCTGGATACGAGAGCAGTTCTTC,CATSDRGGAWIREQFF
TRBV24-1,TRBD2,TRBJ2-3,once,TGTGCCACCGGCGGACTAGCGGGGGACACAGATACGCAGTATTTT,CATGGLAGDTDTQYF
TRBV28,-,TRBJ2-5,-,TGTGCCAGCCTGAGAGCAGGGGACCAAGAGACCCAGTACTTC,CASLRAGDQETQYF
TRBV6-4,-,TRBJ1-2,once,TGTGCCTCCCGTCGGGGGGGTAACTATGGCTACACCTTC,CASRRGGNYGYTF
TRBV19,-,TRBJ2-5,-,TGTGCCAGTAGTACAAACAGAAAGGGCCCCTTGGGGGAGACCCAGTACTTC,CASSTNRKGPLGETQYF
TRBV5-1,-,TRBJ1-1,-,TGCGCCAGCAGCTTGGAATTTGCGAGGTGGGGCACTGAAGCTTTCTTT,CASSLEFARWGTEAFF
TRBV28,-,TRBJ1-3,-,TGTGCCAGCAGTTTACAGGTTGGAAACACCATATATTTT,CASSLQVGNTIYF
TRBV5-6,-,TRBJ1-1,-,TGTGCCAGCAGCTTGGTAGGCAGAAGCAACACTGAAGCTTTCTTT,CASSLVGRSNTEAFF
TRBV2,-,TRBJ2-3,-,TGTGCCAGCAGTGCGTTAGAGGCGGGTCCGCAGTATTTT,CASSALEAGPQYF
TRBV14,TRBD1,TRBJ1-4,-,TGTGCCAGCAGGAAGAGACAGGGGGCTAATGAAAAACTGTTTTTT,CASRKRQGANEKLFF
TRBV28,TRBD1,TRBJ2-3,-,TGTGCCAGCAGTCCCACCGGGACAGGGGTTATAGATACGCAGTATTTT,CASSPTGTGVIDTQYF
TRBV5-1,TRBD2,TRBJ2-1,once,TGCGCCAGCAGCTCGACTAGCGGGAGCTCCTACAATGAGCAGTTCTTC,CASSSTSGSSYNEQFF
TRBV6-6,-,TRBJ1-3,-,TGTGCCAGCAGTCAATCGCATGCTTCTGGAAACACCATATATTTT,CASSQSHASGNTIYF
TRBV5-1,-,TRBJ2-3,-,TGCGCCAGCAGCCTTCAGACGGCAGCCACAGATACGCAGTATTTT,CASSLQTAATDTQYF
TRBV7-2,TRBD1,TRBJ1-1,-,TGTGCCAGCAGCTTATCCCCGGACAGGTTAACTGAAGCTTTCTTT,CASSLSPDRLTEAFF
TRBV11-2,TRBD2,TRBJ2-1,-,TGTGCCAGCAGCTTAGGCCTAGCGGGCTACAATGAGCAGTTCTTC,CASSLGLAGYNEQFF
TRBV6-1,-,TRBJ2-2,once,TGTGCCAGCAGTGAAAAAATAACGGGAGTGACGCTGAACACCGGGGAGCTGTTTTTT,CASSEKITGVTLNTGELFF
TRBV3-1/TRBV3-2,TRBD1,TRBJ1-2,-,TGTGCCAGCAGCCTTTCCGGGACAGGGGGAAAGGGCTACACCTTC,CASSLSGTGGKGYTF
TRBV7-2,TRBD1,TRBJ1-2,-,TGTGCCAGCAGCCTTACCGGACAGGGGGCAGGCTATGGCTACACCTTC,CASSLTGQGAGYGYTF
TRBV2,TRBD2,TRBJ2-3,-,TGTGCCAGCAGTGCACTCAAAATAGCGGGGGGGCGCAGAGATACGCAGTATTTT,CASSALKIAGGRRDTQYF
TRBV7-2,TRBD2,TRBJ2-6,once,TGTGCCAGCAGCCCCGGCGGGGGCTCTGGGGCCAACGTCCTGACTTTC,CASSPGGGSGANVLTF
TRBV5-1,-,TRBJ1-2,-,TGCGCCAGCAGCCGCGAGAACTATGGCTACACCTTC,CASSRENYGYTF
TRBV5-1,TRBD2,TRBJ2-1,few,TGCGCCAGCAGCTTGCAGCCTAGCGGGGGCTACAATGAGCAGTTCTTC,CASSLQPSGGYNEQFF
TRBV5-5,TRBD1,TRBJ2-1,-,TGTGCCAGCAGCTTAGGAACAGGGGAAGGGTACAATGAGCAGTTCTTC,CASSLGTGEGYNEQFF
TRBV5-1,TRBD1,TRBJ2-3,-,TGCGCCAGCAGCTCGCAACAGGGGTTAGATACGCAGTATTTT,CASSSQQGLDTQYF
TRBV7-9,-,TRBJ1-4,few,TGTGCCAGCAGCACCCTGGGGGGGCTAGGTGAAAAACTGTTTTTT,CASSTLGGLGEKLFF
TRBV24-1,-,TRBJ2-3,-,TGTGCCACCAGTGAGTGGTCTCCAAGCACAGATACGCAGTATTTT,CATSEWSPSTDTQYF
TRBV7-2,TRBD2,TRBJ2-4,-,TGTGCCAGCAGCCCCTACCCCGGGACTAGCGGGGGGGCCGAAAACATTCAGTACTTC,CASSPYPGTSGGAENIQYF
TRBV10-1,-,TRBJ1-1,-,TGCGCCAGCAGTTCCTCCCAGGGAATCTATACTGAAGCTTTCTTT,CASSSSQGIYTEAFF
TRBV5-1,-,TRBJ2-3,-,TGCGCCAGCAGCTTGTTATCGGCGGGGCCCTCGGATACGCAGTATTTT,CASSLLSAGPSDTQYF